A single sample is the source of the 5 T cell receptor beta chains below, sequenced in a study of blood T cell repertoires in COVID-19. Here immunoSEQ multiplex PCR was the method, and the copy in TCRdb shows in-frame clones only, minus some. The repertoire has 200,000 to 300,000 clones, roughly 80% of them found once; the top ten carry about an eighth. Specimen: peripheral blood. The receptors shown here come from a woman aged 55-69 years with active or convalescent COVID-19.

The chain uses TRBV3-1 (or the pseudogene TRBV3-2) and TRBJ2-6, with D perhaps TRBD1 (6 bases). Germline CDR1 reads LGHDT; CDR2 reads YNNKEL (reference sequence). V lost 0 bases and J 1 base, leaving 7 bases between the germline ends. The CDR3 length is 16 residues. CDR3 residues: CASSQERGSGANVLTF. CDR3 nucleotide sequence: TGTGCCAGCAGCCAAGAAAGGGGGTCTGGGGCCAACGTCCTGACTTTC.

CDR3 region: CASSRQGTGEQYF. The CDR3 region has the DNA TGTGCCAGCAGTCGACAGGGGACCGGCGAGCAGTACTTC. This chain links TRBV11-2 with TRBJ2-7; 8 positions match TRBD1. The V gene end was trimmed by 6 bases and the J gene end by 6 bases; junction bases not matched to a gene: 7. In germline, CDR1 is SGHAT, CDR2 FQNNGV. The CDR3 spans 13 residues.

This clone was observed once. The V gene is TRBV30, the J gene TRBJ2-1; TRBD1 matches at 7 bases. The CDR3 has 15 residues. CDR1 is GTSNPN and CDR2 is SVGIG in the germline V gene (reference sequence). The V gene end was trimmed by 0 bases and the J gene end by 3 bases; junction bases not matched to a gene: 5. The CDR3 sequence is CAWSVPQGNYNEQFF. The DNA of the CDR3 is TGTGCCTGGAGTGTACCACAGGGGAACTACAATGAGCAGTTCTTC.

This clone was detected once. The chain links TRBV6-5 to TRBJ1-2, with D possibly TRBD1 on 6 matching bases. V was shortened by 7 bases and J by 2 bases, with 17 bases between the two germline ends. CDR3 length: 15 amino acids. The germline V gene has CDR1 MNHEY and CDR2 SVGAGI. This CDR3 reads CASTPIRGANYGYTF. CDR3 DNA sequence: TGTGCCAGCACTCCCATCCGGGGGGCGAACTATGGCTACACCTTC.

J is TRBJ1-4 and V is TRBV6-5, with 9 bases aligning to TRBD1. The germline gives CDR1 MNHEY, CDR2 SVGAGI. This CDR3 is built from 14 residues. The ends lost 7 bases at V and 10 bases at J; junction bases unmatched: 10. As DNA, the CDR3 is TGTGCCAGCATGGAAGACAGGGGGAGGGGAAAACTGTTTTTT. Residues: CASMEDRGRGKLFF.